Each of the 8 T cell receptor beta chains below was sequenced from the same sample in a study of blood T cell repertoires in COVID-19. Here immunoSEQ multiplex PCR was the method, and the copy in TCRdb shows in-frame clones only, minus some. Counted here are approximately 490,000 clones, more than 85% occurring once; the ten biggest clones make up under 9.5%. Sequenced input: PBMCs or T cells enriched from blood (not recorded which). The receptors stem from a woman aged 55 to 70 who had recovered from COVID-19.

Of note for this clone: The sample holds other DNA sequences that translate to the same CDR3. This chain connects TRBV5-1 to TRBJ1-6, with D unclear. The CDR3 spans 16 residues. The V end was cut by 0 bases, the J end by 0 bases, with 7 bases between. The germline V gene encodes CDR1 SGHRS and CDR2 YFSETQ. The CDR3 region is CASSLAGSSYNSPLHF. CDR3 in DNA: TGCGCCAGCAGCTTGGCTGGGAGCTCCTATAATTCACCCCTCCACTTT.

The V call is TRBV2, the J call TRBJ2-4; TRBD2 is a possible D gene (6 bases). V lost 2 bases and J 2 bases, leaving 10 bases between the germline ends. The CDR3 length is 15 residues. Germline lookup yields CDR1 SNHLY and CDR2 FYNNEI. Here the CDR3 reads CASSERRGTKNIQYF. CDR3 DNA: TGTGCCAGCAGTGAAAGGAGGGGTACCAAAAACATTCAGTACTTC.

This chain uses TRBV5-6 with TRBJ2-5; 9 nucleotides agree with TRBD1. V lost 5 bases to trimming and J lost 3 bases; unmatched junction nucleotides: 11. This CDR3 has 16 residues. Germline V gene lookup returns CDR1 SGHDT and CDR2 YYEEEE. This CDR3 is CASSQLDRGREETQYF. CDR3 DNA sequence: TGTGCCAGCAGTCAGCTCGACAGGGGGAGGGAAGAGACCCAGTACTTC.

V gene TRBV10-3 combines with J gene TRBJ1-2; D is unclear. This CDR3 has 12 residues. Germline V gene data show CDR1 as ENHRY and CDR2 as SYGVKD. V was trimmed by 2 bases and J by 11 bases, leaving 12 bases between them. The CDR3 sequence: CAISEGVAGYTF. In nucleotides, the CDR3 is TGTGCCATCAGTGAGGGGGTCGCGGGATACACCTTC.

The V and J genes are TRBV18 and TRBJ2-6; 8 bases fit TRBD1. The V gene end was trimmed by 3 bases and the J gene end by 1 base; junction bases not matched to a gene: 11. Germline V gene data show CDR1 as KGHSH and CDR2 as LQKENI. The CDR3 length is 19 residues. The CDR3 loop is CASSPPTGEVLSGANVLTF. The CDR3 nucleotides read TGTGCCAGCTCACCGCCGACAGGGGAGGTTCTATCTGGGGCCAACGTCCTGACTTTC.

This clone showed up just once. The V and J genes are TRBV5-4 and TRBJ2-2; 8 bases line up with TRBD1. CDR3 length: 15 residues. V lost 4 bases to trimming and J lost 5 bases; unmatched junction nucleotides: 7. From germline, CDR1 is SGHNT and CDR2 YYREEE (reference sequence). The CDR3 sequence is CASSHGQGRTGELFF. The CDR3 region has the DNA TGTGCCAGCAGCCATGGACAGGGAAGAACCGGGGAGCTGTTTTTT. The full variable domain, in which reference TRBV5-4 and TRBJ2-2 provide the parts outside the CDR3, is ETGVTQSPTHLIKTRGQQVTLRCSSQSGHNTVSWYQQALGQGPQFIFQYYREEENGRGNFPPRFSGLQFPNYSSELNVNALELDDSALYLCASSHGQGRTGELFFGEGSRLTVL.

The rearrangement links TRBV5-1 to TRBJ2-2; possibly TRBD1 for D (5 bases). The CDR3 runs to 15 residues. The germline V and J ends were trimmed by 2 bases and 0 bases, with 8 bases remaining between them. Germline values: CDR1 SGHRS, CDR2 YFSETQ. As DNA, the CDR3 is TGCGCCAGCAGCTTACAGGAGACGAACACCGGGGAGCTGTTTTTT. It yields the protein CASSLQETNTGELFF.

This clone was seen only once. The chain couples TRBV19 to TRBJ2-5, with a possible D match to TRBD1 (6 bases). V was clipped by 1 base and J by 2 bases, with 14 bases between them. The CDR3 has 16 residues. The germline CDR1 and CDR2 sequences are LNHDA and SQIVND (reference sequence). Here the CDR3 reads CASSIGAWGPQETQYF. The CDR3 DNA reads TGTGCCAGTAGTATAGGGGCCTGGGGGCCTCAAGAGACCCAGTACTTC. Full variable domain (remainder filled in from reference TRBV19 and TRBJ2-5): DGGITQSPKYLFRKEGQNVTLSCEQNLNHDAMYWYRQDPGQGLRLIYYSQIVNDFQKGDIAEGYSVSREKKESFPLTVTSAQKNPTAFYLCASSIGAWGPQETQYFGPGTRLLVL.